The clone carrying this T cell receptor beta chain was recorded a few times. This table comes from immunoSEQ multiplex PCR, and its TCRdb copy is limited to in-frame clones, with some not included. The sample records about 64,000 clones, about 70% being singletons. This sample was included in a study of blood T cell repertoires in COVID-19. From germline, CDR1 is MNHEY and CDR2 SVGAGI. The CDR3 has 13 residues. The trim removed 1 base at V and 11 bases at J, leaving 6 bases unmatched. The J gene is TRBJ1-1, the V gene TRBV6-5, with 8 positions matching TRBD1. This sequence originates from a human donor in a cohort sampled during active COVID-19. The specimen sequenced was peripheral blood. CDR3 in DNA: TGTGCCAGCAGTTACTTAAACAGGGGGAGGGCTTTCTTT. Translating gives CASSYLNRGRAFF.